The rows below give T cell receptor beta chains drawn from one sample of a study of cytomegalovirus exposure and HLA in healthy donors. Assay: immunoSEQ multiplex PCR; the TCRdb copy retains only in-frame clones and omits some. This repertoire shows 200,000 to 250,000 clones, approximately 81% found once; its top ten account for around 8.3%. Input material: PBMCs. All receptors come from a woman in her fifties or sixties in good health and CMV-seropositive. Both conserved end residues are part of each CDR3. The D gene is left open where the match is weak. Size is omitted from some rows. Given values are once, few, many or a class for expanded clones.

clone_size	d_call	v_call	j_call	cdr3_aa	cdr3_nt
NA	NA	TRBV7-9	TRBJ1-3	CASSPQGNTIYF	TGTGCCAGCAGCCCCCAGGGAAACACCATATATTTT
NA	TRBD2	TRBV6-5	TRBJ2-5	CASSYAGVETQYF	TGTGCCAGCAGTTACGCGGGAGTTGAGACCCAGTACTTC
NA	NA	TRBV5-1	TRBJ2-4	CASSLGGGNIQYF	TGCGCCAGCAGCTTGGGAGGCGGAAACATTCAGTACTTC
NA	TRBD2	TRBV19	TRBJ2-1	CASTATSGEYNEQFF	TGTGCCAGTACTGCGACTAGCGGGGAGTACAATGAGCAGTTCTTC
NA	NA	TRBV5-4	TRBJ2-1	CASSTKRDTDEQFF	TGTGCCAGCAGCACTAAACGGGATACAGATGAGCAGTTCTTC
NA	TRBD2	TRBV5-1	TRBJ2-7	CASSFLSGRDPYEQYF	TGCGCCAGCAGCTTCCTGAGCGGGAGGGATCCCTACGAGCAGTACTTC
NA	TRBD1	TRBV27	TRBJ1-5	CASRTVGQGNQPQHF	TGTGCCAGCAGGACCGTCGGACAGGGGAATCAGCCCCAGCATTTT
NA	TRBD1	TRBV5-1	TRBJ2-5	CASSPNRGRETQYF	TGCGCCAGCAGCCCGAACAGGGGGCGGGAGACCCAGTACTTC
NA	NA	TRBV27	TRBJ1-5	CASSPGDQPQHF	TGTGCCAGCAGTCCCGGGGATCAGCCCCAGCATTTT
once	NA	TRBV7-9	TRBJ2-7	CASSPNPVYRLSYEQYF	TGTGCCAGCAGCCCCAACCCCGTATACAGGCTATCCTACGAGCAGTACTTC
few	TRBD2	TRBV9	TRBJ2-2	CASSVGGSLTGELFF	TGTGCCAGCAGCGTGGGCGGGAGCCTGACCGGGGAGCTGTTTTTT
NA	NA	TRBV19	TRBJ1-2	CASSIDRGTAGGYTF	TGTGCCAGTAGTATAGATCGGGGGACCGCCGGTGGCTACACCTTC
NA	NA	TRBV5-1	TRBJ2-7	CASSLGTMGSYEQYF	TGCGCCAGCAGCTTAGGGACAATGGGCTCCTACGAGCAGTACTTC
NA	NA	TRBV6-1	TRBJ1-2	CASSEGQAKNGYTF	TGTGCCAGCAGTGAAGGCCAGGCTAAGAATGGCTACACCTTC
NA	TRBD2	TRBV7-6	TRBJ2-3	CASTLLAGGPTDTQYF	TGTGCCAGCACCCTTTTAGCGGGAGGCCCCACAGATACGCAGTATTTT
NA	TRBD1	TRBV5-1	TRBJ2-7	CASSLTGDYEQYF	TGCGCCAGCAGCCTGACAGGGGACTACGAGCAGTACTTC
NA	TRBD1	TRBV7-3	TRBJ2-4	CASSSGQGGIQYF	TGTGCCAGCAGCTCCGGACAGGGAGGCATTCAGTACTTC
NA	TRBD2	TRBV5-1	TRBJ2-2	CASSLAASGTGELFF	TGCGCCAGCAGCTTGGCCGCTAGCGGGACCGGGGAGCTGTTTTTT
NA	NA	TRBV2	TRBJ2-7	CASSDGGVTGAKYF	TGTGCCAGCAGTGACGGAGGGGTTACAGGGGCAAAGTACTTC
NA	NA	TRBV14	TRBJ1-1	CASSRVRGTEAFF	TGTGCCAGCAGCCGGGTTCGGGGCACTGAAGCTTTCTTT
NA	TRBD1	TRBV10-3	TRBJ1-3	CAASGTGPYSGNTIYF	TGTGCCGCTTCCGGGACAGGGCCGTACTCTGGAAACACCATATATTTT
NA	NA	TRBV18	TRBJ2-3	CASSPTGPSTDTQYF	TGTGCCAGCTCACCGACAGGTCCTAGCACAGATACGCAGTATTTT